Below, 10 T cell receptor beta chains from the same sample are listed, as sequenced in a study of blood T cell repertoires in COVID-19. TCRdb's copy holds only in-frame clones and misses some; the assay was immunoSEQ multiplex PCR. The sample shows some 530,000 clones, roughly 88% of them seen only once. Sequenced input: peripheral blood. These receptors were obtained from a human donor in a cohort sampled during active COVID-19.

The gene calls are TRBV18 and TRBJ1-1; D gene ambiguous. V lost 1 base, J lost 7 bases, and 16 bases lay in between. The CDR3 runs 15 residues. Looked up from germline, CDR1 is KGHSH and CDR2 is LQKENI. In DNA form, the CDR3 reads TGTGCCAGCTCACCACAAGACGGGAGGAGAGATGAAGCTTTCTTT. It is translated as CASSPQDGRRDEAFF.

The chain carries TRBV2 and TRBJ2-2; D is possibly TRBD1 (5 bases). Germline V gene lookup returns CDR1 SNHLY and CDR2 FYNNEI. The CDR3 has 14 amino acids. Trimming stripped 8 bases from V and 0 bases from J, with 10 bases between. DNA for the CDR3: TGTGCCAGCCGCGGACAAGCGAACACCGGGGAGCTGTTTTTT. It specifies CASRGQANTGELFF.

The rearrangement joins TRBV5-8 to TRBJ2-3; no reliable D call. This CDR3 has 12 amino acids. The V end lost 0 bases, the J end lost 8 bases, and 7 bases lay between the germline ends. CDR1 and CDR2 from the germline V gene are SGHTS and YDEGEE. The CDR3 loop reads CASSLERSTQYF. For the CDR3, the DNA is TGTGCCAGCAGCTTGGAGAGATCTACGCAGTATTTT.

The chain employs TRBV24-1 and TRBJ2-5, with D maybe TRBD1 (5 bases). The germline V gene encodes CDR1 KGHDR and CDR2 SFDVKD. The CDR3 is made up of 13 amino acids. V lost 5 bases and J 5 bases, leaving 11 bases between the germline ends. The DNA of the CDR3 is TGTGCCACCAGTGCAGGGTCATGGGAGACCCAGTACTTC. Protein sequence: CATSAGSWETQYF.

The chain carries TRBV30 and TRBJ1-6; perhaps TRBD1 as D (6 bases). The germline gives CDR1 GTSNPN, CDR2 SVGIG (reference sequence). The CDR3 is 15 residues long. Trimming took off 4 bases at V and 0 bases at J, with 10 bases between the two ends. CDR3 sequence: CAWTRGGSYNSPLHF. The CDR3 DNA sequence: TGTGCCTGGACAAGGGGGGGCTCCTATAATTCACCCCTCCACTTT.

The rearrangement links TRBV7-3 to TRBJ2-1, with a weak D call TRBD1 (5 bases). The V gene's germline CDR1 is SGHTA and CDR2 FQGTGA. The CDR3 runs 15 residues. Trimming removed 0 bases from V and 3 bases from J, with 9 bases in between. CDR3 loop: CASSLTPGYYNEQFF. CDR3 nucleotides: TGTGCCAGCAGCTTAACCCCAGGGTACTACAATGAGCAGTTCTTC.

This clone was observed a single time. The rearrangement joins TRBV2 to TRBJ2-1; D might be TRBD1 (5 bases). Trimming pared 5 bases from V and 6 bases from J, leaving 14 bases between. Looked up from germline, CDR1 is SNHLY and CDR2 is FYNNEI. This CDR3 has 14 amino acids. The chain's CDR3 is CASSFLQGINEQFF. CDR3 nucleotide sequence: TGTGCCAGCAGTTTCCTCCAGGGAATCAATGAGCAGTTCTTC. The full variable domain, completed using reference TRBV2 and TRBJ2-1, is EPEVTQTPSHQVTQMGQEVILRCVPISNHLYFYWYRQILGQKVEFLVSFYNNEISEKSEIFDDQFSVERPDGSNFTLKIRSTKLEDSAMYFCASSFLQGINEQFFGPGTRLTVL.

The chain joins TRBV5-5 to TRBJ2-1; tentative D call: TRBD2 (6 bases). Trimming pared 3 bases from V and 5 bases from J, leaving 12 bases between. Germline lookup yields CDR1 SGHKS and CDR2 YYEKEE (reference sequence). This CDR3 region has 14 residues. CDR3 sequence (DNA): TGTGCCAGCAGCTCGGGAGAACCTCACAATGAGCAGTTCTTC. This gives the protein CASSSGEPHNEQFF.

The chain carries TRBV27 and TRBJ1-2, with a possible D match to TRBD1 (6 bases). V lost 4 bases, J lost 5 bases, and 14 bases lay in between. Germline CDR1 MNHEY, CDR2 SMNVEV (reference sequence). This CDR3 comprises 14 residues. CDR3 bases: TGTGCCAGCAGTTCCCAAGACAGGAAATATGGCTACACCTTC. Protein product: CASSSQDRKYGYTF.

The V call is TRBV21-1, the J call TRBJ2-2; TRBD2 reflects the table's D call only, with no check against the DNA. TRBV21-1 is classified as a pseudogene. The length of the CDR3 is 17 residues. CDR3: CASSILGGDYNTGELFF. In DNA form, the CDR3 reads TGTGCCAGCAGCATCCTAGGGGGGGACTACAACACCGGGGAGCTGTTTTTT.